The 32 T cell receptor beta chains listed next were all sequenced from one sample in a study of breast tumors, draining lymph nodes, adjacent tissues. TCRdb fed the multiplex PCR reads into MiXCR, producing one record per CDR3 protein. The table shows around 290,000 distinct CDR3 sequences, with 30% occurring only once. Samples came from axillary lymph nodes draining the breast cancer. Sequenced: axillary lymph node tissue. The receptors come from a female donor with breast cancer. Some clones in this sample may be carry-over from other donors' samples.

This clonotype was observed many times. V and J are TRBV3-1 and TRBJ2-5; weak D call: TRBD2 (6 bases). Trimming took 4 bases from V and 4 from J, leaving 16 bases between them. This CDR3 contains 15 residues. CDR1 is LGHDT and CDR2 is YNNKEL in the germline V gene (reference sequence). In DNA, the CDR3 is TGTGCCAGCAGCCGCGGGGACGGTACGTCAGAGACCCAGTACTTC. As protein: CASSRGDGTSETQYF.

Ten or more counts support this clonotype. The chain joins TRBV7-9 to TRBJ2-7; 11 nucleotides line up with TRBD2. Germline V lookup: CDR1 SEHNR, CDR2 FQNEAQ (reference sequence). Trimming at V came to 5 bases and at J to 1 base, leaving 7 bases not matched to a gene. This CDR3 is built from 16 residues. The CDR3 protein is CASSQAGTSGSYEQYF. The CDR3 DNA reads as TGTGCCAGCAGCCAGGCCGGGACTAGCGGATCCTACGAGCAGTACTTC.

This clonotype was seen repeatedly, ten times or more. In nucleotides, the CDR3 is TGTGCCAGCAGCTTAAGACCTAGCGGAAGGGAGGGTACGCAGTATTTT. Translated: CASSLRPSGREGTQYF. The chain recombines TRBV7-2 with TRBJ2-3; TRBD2 agrees at 7 bases. V shed 2 bases and J 8 bases; nucleotides not matched to a gene: 13. This CDR3 spans 16 amino acids. Per germline, CDR1 SGHTA and CDR2 FQGNSA.

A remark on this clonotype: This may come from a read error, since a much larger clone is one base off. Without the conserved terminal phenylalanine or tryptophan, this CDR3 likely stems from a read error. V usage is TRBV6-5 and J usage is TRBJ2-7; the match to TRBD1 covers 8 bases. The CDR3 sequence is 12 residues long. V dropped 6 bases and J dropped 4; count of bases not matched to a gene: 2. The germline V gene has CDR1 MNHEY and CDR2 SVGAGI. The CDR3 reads CASSQGAYEQYL. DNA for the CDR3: TGTGCCAGCAGCCAGGGGGCGTACGAGCAGTACCTC.

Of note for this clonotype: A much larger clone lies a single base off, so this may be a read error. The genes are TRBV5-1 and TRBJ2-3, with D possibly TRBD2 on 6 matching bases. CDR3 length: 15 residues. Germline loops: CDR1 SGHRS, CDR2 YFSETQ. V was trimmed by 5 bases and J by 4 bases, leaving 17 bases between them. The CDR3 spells CASRTRGKRPDTQYF. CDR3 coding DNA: TGCGCCAGCAGGACTCGGGGGAAGCGGCCAGATACGCAGTATTTT.

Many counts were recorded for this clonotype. This CDR3 is CASSEDRGLGNEQFF. The CDR3 DNA reads as TGTGCCAGCAGTGAGGACAGGGGGCTGGGCAATGAGCAGTTCTTC. This chain uses TRBV2 with TRBJ2-1; 11 nucleotides agree with TRBD1. The CDR3 extends over 15 amino acids. The V gene's germline CDR1 is SNHLY and CDR2 FYNNEI. Trimming cost V 3 bases and J 6 bases; bases outside gene matches: 4.

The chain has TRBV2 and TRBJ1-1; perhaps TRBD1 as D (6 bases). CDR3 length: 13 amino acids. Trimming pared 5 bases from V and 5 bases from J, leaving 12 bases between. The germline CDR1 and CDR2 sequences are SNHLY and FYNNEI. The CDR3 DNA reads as TGTGCCAGCAGTCCGGGGGCCCGAACTGAAGCTTTCTTT. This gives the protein CASSPGARTEAFF.

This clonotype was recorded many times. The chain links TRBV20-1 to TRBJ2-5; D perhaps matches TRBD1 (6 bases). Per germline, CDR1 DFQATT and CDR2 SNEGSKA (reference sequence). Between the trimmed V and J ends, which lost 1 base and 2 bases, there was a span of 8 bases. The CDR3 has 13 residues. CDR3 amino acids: CSARGTAQETQYF. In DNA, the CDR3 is TGCAGTGCTAGAGGGACAGCGCAAGAGACCCAGTACTTC.

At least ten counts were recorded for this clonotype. This CDR3 is CACFRRDSLRETQYF. The CDR3 nucleotides are TGTGCCTGCTTCAGACGGGACAGCTTACGGGAGACCCAGTACTTC. The chain combines TRBV2 with TRBJ2-5; TRBD1 aligns across 7 bases. Per germline, CDR1 SNHLY and CDR2 FYNNEI. This CDR3 contains 15 residues. V trimming: 11 bases; J trimming: 5 bases; junction bases outside the gene matches: 17.

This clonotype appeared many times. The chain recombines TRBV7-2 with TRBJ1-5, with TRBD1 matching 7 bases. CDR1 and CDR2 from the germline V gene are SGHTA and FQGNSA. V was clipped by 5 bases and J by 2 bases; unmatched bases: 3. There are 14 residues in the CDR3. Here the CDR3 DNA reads TGTGCCAGCAGCGCTACAGGGGGCAATCAGCCCCAGCATTTT. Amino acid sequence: CASSATGGNQPQHF.

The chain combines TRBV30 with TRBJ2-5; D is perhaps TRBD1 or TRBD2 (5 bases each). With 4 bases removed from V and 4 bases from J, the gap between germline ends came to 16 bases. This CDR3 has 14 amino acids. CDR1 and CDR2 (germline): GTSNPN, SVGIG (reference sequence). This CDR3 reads CAWTNPGRRETQYF. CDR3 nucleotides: TGTGCCTGGACAAATCCGGGGCGGCGAGAGACCCAGTACTTC. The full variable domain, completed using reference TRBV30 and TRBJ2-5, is SQTIHQWPATLVQPVGSPLSLECTVEGTSNPNLYWYRQAAGRGLQLLFYSVGIGQISSEVPQNLSASRPQDRQFILSSKKLLLSDSGFYLCAWTNPGRRETQYFGPGTRLLVL.

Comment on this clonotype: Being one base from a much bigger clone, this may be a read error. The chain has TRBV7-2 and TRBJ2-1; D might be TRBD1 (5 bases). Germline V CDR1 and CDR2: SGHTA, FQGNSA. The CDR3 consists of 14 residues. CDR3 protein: CASSLLRGHNGQFF. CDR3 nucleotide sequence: TGTGCCAGCAGCTTACTAAGGGGTCACAATGGGCAGTTCTTC.

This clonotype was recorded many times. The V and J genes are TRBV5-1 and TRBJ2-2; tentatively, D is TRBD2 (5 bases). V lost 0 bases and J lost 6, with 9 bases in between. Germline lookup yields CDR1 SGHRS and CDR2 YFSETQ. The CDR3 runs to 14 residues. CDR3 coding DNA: TGCGCCAGCAGCTTGGTAACGGAGGCCGGGGAGCTGTTTTTT. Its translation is CASSLVTEAGELFF.

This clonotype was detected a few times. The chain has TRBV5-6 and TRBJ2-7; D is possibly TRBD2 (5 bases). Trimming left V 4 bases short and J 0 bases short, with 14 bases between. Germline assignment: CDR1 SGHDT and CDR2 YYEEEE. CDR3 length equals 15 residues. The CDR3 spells CASSPGGLASYEQYF. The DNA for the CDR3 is TGTGCCAGCAGCCCAGGTGGGCTAGCCTCCTACGAGCAGTACTTC.

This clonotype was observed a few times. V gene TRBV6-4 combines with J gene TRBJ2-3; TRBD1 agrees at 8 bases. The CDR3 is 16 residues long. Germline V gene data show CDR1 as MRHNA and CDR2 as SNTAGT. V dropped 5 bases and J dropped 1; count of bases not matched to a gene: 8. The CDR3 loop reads CASSPSQGAGTDTQYF. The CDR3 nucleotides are TGTGCCAGCAGTCCATCCCAGGGGGCAGGCACAGATACGCAGTATTTT.

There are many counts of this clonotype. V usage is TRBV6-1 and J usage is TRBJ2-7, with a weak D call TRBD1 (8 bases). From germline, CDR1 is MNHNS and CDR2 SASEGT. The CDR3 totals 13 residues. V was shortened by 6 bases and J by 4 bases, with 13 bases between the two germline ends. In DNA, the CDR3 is TGTGCCAGCAGACAGGGGGGGTCGTACGAGCAGTACTTC. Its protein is CASRQGGSYEQYF.

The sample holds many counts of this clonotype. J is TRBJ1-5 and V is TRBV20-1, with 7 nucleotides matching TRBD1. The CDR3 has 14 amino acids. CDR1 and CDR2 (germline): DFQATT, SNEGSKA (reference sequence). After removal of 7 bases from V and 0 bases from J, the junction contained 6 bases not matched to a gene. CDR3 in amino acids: CSVPDRVSNQPQHF. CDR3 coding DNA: TGCAGTGTTCCCGACAGGGTTAGCAATCAGCCCCAGCATTTT.

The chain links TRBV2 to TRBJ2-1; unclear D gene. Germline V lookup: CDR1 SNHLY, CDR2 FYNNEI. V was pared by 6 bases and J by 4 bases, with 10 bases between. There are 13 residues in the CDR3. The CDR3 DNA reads TGTGCCAGCAGATCCGGGCTGTACAATGAGCAGTTCTTC. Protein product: CASRSGLYNEQFF.

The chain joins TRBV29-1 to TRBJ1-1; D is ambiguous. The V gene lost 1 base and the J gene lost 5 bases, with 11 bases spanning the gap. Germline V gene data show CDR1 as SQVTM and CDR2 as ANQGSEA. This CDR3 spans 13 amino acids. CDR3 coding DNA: TGCAGCGTTGAAGGAGGCGCGGGGACTGAAGCTTTCTTT. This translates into CSVEGGAGTEAFF.

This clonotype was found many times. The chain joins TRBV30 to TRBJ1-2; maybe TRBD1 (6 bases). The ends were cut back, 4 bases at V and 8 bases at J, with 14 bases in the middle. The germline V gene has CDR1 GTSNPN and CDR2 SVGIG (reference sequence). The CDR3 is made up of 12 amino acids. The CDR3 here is CAWKGGPEGYTF. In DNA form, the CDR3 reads TGTGCCTGGAAAGGGGGGCCGGAGGGCTACACCTTC.

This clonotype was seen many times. CDR3 nucleotide sequence: TGTGCCAGCAGCACCGAAATGGGGAGTTTAGGAAACACCATATATTTT. As protein: CASSTEMGSLGNTIYF. The J gene is TRBJ1-3, the V gene TRBV12-3 or TRBV12-4; D call uncertain. V dropped 6 bases and J dropped 4 bases, with 19 bases sitting between them. The CDR3 runs 16 residues.

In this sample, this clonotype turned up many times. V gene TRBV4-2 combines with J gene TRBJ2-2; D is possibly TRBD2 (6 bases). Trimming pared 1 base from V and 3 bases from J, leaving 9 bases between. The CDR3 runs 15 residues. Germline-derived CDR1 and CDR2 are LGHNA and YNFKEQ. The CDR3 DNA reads TGTGCCAGCAGCCAAGGACCGGGAGACACCGGGGAGCTGTTTTTT. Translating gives CASSQGPGDTGELFF.

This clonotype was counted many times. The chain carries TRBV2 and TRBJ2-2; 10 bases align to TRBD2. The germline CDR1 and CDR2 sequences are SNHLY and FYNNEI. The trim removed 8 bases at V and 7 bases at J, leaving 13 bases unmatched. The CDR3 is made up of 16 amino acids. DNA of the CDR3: TGTGCCAGCGAGCGGCTAGCGGGAGTCAATGGCGGGGAGCTGTTTTTT. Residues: CASERLAGVNGGELFF.

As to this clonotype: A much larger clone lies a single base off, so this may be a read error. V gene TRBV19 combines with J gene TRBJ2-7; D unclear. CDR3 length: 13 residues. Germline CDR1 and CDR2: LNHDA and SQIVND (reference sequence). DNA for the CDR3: TGTGCCCGTAGCACTCAAACCTACTACGAGCAGTACTTC. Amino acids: CARSTQTYYEQYF.

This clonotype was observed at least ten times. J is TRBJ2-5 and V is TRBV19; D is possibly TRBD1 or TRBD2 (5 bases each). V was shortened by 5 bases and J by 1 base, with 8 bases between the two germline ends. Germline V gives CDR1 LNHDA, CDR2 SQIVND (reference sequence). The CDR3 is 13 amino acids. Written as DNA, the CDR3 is TGTGCCAGTAGTGCCGGGGCCCAAGAGACCCAGTACTTC. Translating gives CASSAGAQETQYF.

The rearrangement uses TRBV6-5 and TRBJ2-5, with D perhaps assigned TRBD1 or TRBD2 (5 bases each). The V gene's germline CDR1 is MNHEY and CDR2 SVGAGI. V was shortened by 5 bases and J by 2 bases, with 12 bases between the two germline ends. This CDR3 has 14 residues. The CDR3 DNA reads TGTGCCAGCAGTGATTGGGGGTCACAAGAGACCCAGTACTTC. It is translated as CASSDWGSQETQYF.

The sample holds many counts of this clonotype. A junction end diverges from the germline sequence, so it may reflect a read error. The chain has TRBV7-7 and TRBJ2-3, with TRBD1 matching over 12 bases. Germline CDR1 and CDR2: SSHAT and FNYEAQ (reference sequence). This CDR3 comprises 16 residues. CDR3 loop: CASSLGQGAFADTQYF. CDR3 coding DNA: TGTGCTAGCAGCTTGGGACAGGGGGCTTTCGCAGATACGCAGTATTTT. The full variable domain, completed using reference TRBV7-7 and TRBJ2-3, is GAGVSQSPRYKVTKRGQDVTLRCDPISSHATLYWYQQALGQGPEFLTYFNYEAQPDKSGLPSDRFSAERPEGSISTLTIQRTEQRDSAMYRCASSLGQGAFADTQYFGPGTRLTVL.

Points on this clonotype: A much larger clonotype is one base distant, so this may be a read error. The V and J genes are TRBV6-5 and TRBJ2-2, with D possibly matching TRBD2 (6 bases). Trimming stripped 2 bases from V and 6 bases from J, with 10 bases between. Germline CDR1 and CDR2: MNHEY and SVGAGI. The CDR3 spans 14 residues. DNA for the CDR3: TGTGCCAGCAGTTACGATCCTAGCGCCGGGGAGCTGTTTTTT. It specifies CASSYDPSAGELFF.

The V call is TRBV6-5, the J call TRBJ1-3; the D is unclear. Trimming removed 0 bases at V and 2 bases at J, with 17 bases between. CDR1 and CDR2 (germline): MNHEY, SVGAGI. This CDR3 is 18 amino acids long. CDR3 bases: TGTGCCAGCAGTTACTCGAGGCGACTTAGGCCTACTGGAAACACCATATATTTT. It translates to CASSYSRRLRPTGNTIYF.

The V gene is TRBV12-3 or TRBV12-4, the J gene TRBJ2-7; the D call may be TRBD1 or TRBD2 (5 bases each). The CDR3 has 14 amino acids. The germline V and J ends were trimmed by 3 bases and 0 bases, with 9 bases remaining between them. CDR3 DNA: TGTGCCAGCAGTTTCACGGGGACCTCCTACGAGCAGTACTTC. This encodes CASSFTGTSYEQYF.

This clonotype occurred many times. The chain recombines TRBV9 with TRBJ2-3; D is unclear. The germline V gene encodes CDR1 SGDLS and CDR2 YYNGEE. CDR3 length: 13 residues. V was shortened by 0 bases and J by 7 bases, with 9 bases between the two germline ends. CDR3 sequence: CASSVGSENTQYF. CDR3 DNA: TGTGCCAGCAGCGTAGGATCGGAGAATACGCAGTATTTT.

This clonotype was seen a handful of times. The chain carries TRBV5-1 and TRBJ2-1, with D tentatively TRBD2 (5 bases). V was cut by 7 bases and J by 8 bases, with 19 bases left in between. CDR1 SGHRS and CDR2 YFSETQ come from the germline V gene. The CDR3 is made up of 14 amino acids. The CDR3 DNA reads TGCGCCAGCCCCCGGGGAAGGGAAATAGATGAGCAGTTCTTC. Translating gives CASPRGREIDEQFF.